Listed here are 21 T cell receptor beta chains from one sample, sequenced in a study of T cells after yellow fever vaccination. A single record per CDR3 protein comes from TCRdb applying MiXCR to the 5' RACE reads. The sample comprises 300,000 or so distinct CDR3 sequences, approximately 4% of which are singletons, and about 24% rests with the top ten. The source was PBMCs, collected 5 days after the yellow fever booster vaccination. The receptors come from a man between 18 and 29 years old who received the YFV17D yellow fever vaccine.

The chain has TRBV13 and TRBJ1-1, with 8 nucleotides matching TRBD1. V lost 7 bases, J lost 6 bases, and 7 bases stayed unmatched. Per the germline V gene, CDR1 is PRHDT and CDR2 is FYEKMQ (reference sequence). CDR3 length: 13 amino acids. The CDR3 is CASTFGTGSEAFF. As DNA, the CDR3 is TGTGCCAGCACCTTTGGGACAGGCTCTGAAGCTTTCTTT.

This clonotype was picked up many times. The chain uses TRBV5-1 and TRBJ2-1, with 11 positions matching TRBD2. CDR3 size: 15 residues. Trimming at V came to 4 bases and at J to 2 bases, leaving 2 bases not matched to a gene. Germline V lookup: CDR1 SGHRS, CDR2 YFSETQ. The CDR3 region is CASSPTSGAYNEQFF. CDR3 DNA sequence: TGCGCCAGCAGCCCGACTAGCGGGGCCTACAATGAGCAGTTCTTC. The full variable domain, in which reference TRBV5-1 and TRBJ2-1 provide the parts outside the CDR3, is KAGVTQTPRYLIKTRGQQVTLSCSPISGHRSVSWYQQTPGQGLQFLFEYFSETQRNKGNFPGRFSGRQFSNSRSEMNVSTLELGDSALYLCASSPTSGAYNEQFFGPGTRLTVL.

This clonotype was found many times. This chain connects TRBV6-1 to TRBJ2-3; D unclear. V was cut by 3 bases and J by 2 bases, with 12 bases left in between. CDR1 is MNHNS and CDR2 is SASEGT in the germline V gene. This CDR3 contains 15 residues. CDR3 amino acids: CASSDGQAHTDTQYF. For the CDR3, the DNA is TGTGCCAGCAGTGACGGGCAGGCCCACACAGATACGCAGTATTTT.

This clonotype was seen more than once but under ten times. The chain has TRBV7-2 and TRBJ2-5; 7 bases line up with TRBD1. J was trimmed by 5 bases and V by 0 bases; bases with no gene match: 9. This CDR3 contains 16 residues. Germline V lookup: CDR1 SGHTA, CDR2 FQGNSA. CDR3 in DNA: TGTGCCAGCAGCTTAGCGGGGACAGTAGGACGGGAGACCCAGTACTTC. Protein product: CASSLAGTVGRETQYF.

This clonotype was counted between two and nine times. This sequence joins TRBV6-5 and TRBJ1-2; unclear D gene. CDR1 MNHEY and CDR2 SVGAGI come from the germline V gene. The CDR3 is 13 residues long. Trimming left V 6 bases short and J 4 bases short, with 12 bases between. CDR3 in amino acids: CASSPLSGYGYTF. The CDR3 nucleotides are TGTGCCAGCAGCCCCCTAAGCGGCTATGGCTACACCTTC.

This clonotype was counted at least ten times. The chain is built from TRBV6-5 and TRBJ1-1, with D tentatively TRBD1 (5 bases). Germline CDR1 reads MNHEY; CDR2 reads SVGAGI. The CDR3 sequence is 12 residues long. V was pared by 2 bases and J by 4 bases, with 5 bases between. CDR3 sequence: CASSYGGTEAFF. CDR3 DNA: TGTGCCAGCAGTTACGGGGGCACTGAAGCTTTCTTT.

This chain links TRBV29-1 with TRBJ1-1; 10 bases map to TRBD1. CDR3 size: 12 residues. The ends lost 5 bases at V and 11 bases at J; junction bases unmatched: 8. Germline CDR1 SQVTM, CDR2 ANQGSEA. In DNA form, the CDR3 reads TGCAGCGTTCGTACGGGACAGGGGACGGCTTTCTTT. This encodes CSVRTGQGTAFF.

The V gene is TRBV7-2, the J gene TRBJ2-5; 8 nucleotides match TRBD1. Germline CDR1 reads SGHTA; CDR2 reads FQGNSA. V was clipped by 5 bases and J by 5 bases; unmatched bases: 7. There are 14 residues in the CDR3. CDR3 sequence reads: CASSRTGSVETQYF. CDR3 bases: TGTGCCAGCAGCCGGACAGGGTCGGTTGAGACCCAGTACTTC.

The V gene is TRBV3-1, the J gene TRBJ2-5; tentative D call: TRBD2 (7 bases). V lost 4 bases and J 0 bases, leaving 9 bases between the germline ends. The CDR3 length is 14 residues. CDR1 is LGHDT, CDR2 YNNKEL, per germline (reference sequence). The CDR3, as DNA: TGTGCCAGCAGCCTCGGGGGGCACCAAGAGACCCAGTACTTC. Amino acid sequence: CASSLGGHQETQYF.

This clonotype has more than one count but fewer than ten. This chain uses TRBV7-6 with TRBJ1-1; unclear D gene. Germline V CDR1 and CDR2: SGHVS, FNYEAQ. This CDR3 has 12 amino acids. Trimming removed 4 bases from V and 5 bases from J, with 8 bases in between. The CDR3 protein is CASSSLGTEAFF. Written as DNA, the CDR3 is TGTGCCAGCAGCTCCCTCGGGACTGAAGCTTTCTTT.

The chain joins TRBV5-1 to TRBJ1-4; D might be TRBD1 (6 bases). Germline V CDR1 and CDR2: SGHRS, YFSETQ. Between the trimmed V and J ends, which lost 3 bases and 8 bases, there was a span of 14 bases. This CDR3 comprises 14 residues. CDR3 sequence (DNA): TGCGCCAGCAGCTCCGGGACCAGGGGAGAAAAACTGTTTTTT. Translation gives CASSSGTRGEKLFF.

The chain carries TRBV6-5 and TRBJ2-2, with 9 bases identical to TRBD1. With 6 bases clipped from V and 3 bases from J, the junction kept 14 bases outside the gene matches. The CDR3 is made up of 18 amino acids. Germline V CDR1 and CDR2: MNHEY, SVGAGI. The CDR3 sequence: CASSLLTGGADYTGELFF. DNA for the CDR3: TGTGCCAGCAGCCTACTCACAGGGGGCGCGGATTACACCGGGGAGCTGTTTTTT.

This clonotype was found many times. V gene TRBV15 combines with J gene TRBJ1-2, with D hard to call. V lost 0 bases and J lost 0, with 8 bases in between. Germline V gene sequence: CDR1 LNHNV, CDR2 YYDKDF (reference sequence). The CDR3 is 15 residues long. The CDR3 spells CATSRDYTTNYGYTF. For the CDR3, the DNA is TGTGCCACCAGCAGAGATTATACCACTAACTATGGCTACACCTTC.

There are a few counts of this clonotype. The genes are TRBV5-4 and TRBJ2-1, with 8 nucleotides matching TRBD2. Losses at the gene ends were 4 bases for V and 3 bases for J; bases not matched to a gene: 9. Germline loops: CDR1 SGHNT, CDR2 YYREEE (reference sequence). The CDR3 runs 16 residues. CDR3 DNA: TGTGCCAGCAGCCTTAGCGGCGGGGGGCACTACAATGAGCAGTTCTTC. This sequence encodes CASSLSGGGHYNEQFF.

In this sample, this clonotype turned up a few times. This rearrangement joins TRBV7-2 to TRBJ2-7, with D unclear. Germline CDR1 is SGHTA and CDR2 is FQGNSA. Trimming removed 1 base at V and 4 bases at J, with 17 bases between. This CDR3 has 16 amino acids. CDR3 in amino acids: CASSLVSGSSWYEQYF. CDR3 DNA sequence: TGTGCCAGCAGCTTAGTTTCCGGCTCCAGCTGGTACGAGCAGTACTTC.

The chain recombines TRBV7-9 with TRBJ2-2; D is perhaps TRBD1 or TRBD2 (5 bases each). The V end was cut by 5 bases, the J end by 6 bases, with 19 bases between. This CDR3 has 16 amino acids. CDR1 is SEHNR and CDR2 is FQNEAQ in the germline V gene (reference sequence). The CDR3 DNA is TGTGCCAGCAGCCCGGGACCGGGCGGAGGAGCCGGGGAGCTGTTTTTT. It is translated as CASSPGPGGGAGELFF.

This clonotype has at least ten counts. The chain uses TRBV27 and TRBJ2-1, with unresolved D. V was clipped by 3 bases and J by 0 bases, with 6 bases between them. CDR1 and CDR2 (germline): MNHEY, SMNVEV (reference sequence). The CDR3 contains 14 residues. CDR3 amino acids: CASSLLASYNEQFF. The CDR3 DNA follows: TGTGCCAGCAGTTTGCTGGCCTCCTACAATGAGCAGTTCTTC.

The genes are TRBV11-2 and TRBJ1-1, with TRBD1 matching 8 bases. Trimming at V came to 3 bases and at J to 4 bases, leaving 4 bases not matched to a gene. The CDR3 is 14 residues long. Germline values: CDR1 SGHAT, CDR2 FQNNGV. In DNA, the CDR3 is TGTGCCAGCAGCTTCAGACAGGGGTCCACTGAAGCTTTCTTT. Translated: CASSFRQGSTEAFF.

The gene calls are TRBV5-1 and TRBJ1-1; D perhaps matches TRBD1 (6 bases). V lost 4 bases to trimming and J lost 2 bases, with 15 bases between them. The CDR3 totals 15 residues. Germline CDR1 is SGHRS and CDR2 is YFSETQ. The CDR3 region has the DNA TGCGCCAGCAGCGCCGTACAGGGCCCCAACACTGAAGCTTTCTTT. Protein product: CASSAVQGPNTEAFF.

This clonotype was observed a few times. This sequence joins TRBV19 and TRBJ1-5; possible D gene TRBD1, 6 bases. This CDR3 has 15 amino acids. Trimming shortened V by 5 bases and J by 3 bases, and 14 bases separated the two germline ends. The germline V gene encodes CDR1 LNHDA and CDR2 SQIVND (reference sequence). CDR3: CASSANRQDNQPQHF. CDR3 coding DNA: TGTGCCAGTAGTGCGAACAGACAGGACAATCAGCCCCAGCATTTT.

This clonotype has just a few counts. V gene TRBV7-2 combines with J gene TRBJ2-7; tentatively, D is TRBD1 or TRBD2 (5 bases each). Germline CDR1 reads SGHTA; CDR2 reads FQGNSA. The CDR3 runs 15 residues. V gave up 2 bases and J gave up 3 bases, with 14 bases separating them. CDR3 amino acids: CASSLRFGAHYEQYF. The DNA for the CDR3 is TGTGCCAGCAGCTTACGTTTCGGGGCGCACTACGAGCAGTACTTC.